Following are 2 T cell receptor beta chains from one sample sequenced in a study of blood T cell repertoires in COVID-19 (dated by TCRdb to the early 2020s). The library was produced with the immunoSEQ multiplex PCR assay. TCRdb stores this immuneACCESS table with in-frame sequences only. Part of the clones is absent; in the studies checked, under half of the shortfall reflects unresolved V genes, and no reason is known for the rest. For this sample the table gives about 190,000 clones, of which about nine tenths were detected only once. The ten largest clones take up 0.95% to 1.3% of the sample. Sequenced input: peripheral blood. The receptors come from a man younger than 40 with acute or convalescent COVID-19.

CDR3 DNA sequence: TGCGCCAGCAGCTCCCCCTTGGGGGACTCCGGCTACACCTTC. The encoded protein is CASSSPLGDSGYTF. V and J are TRBV4-1 and TRBJ1-2, with a tentative D call TRBD1 (5 bases). Looked up from germline, CDR1 is MGHRA and CDR2 is YSYEKL. The V and J ends lost 5 bases and 8 bases respectively, with 18 bases between them. This CDR3 contains 14 residues.

V usage is TRBV5-8 and J usage is TRBJ2-3, with unresolved D. Trimming shortened V by 0 bases and J by 2 bases, and 10 bases separated the two germline ends. Germline V gene lookup returns CDR1 SGHTS and CDR2 YDEGEE. The CDR3 loop spans 15 amino acids. The CDR3 spells CASSLGQLNTDTQYF. CDR3 DNA: TGTGCCAGCAGCTTGGGACAATTAAACACAGATACGCAGTATTTT. Supplemented by reference TRBV5-8 and TRBJ2-3, the full variable domain reads EAGVTQSPTHLIKTRGQQATLRCSPISGHTSVYWYQQALGLGLQFLLWYDEGEERNRGNFPPRFSGRQFPNYSSELNVNALELEDSALYLCASSLGQLNTDTQYFGPGTRLTVL.